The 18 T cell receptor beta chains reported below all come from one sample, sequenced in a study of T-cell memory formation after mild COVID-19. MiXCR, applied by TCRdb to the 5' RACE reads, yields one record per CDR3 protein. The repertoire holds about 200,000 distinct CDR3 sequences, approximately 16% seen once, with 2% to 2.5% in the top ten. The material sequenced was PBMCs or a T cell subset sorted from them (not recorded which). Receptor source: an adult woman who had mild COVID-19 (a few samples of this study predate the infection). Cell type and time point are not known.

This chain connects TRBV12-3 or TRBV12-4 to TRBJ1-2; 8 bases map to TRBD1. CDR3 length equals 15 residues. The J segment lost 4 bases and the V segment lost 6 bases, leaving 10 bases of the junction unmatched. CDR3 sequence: CASSPNQGAGYGYTF. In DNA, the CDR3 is TGTGCCAGCAGCCCGAATCAGGGGGCTGGCTATGGCTACACCTTC.

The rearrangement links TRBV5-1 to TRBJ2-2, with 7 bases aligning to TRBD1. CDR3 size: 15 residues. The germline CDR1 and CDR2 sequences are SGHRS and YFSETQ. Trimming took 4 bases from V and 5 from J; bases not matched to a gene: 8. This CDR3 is CASSPTPRGTGELFF. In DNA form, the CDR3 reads TGCGCCAGCAGCCCGACACCCAGGGGGACCGGGGAGCTGTTTTTT.

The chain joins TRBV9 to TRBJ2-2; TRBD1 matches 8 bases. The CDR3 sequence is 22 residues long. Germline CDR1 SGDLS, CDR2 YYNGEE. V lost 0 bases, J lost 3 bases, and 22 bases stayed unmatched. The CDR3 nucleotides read TGTGCCAGCAGCGTAGATCCCATGAGGGGAGGACAGGGTGGATTGGACACCGGGGAGCTGTTTTTT. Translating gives CASSVDPMRGGQGGLDTGELFF.

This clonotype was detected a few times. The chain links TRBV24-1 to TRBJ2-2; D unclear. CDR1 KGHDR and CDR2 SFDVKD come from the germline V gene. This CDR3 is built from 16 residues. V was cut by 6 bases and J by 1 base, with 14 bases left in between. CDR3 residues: CATSPIMGKNTGELFF. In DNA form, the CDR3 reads TGTGCCACCAGTCCCATCATGGGGAAGAACACCGGGGAGCTGTTTTTT.

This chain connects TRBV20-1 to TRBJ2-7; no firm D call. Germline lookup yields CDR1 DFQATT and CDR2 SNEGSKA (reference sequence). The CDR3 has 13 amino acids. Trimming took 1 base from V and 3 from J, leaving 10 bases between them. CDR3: CSARVGVSYEQYF. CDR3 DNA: TGCAGTGCTAGAGTGGGTGTGAGCTACGAGCAGTACTTC.

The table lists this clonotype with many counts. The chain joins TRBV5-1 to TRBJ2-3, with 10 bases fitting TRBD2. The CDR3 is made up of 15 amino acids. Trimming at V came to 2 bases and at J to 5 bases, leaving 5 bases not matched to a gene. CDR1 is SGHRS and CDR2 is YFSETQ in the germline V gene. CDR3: CASSFGLAAGDTQYF. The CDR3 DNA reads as TGCGCCAGCAGCTTTGGACTAGCGGCGGGAGATACGCAGTATTTT.

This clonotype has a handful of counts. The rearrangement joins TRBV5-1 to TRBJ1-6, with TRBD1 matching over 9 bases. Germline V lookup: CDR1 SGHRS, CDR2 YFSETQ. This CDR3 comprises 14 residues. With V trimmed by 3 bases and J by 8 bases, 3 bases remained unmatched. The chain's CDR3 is CASSYRDRDSPLHF. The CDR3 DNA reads TGCGCCAGCAGCTACCGGGACAGGGATTCACCCCTCCACTTT.

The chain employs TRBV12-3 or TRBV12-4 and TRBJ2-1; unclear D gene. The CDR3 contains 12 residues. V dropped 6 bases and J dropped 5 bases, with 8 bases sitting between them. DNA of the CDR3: TGTGCCAGCAGCCTCGCCCACAATGAGCAGTTCTTC. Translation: CASSLAHNEQFF.

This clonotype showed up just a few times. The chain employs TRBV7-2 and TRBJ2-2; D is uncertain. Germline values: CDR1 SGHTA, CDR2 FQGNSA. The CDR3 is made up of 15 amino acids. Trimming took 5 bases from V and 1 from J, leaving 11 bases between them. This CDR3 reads CASSTRHLNTGELFF. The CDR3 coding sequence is TGTGCCAGCAGCACCCGACACCTGAACACCGGGGAGCTGTTTTTT.

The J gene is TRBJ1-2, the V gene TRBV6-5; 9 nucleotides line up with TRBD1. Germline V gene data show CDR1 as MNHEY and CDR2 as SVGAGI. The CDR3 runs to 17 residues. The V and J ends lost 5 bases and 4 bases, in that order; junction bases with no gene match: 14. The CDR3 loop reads CASSPGTGSYHSYGYTF. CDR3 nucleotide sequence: TGTGCCAGCAGTCCCGGGACAGGGAGTTATCACTCCTATGGCTACACCTTC.

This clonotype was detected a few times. Here the CDR3 reads CSVEPGLHQNIQYF. Here the CDR3 DNA reads TGCAGCGTTGAACCGGGACTGCACCAAAACATTCAGTACTTC. The gene calls are TRBV29-1 and TRBJ2-4; weak D call: TRBD2 (6 bases). CDR1 SQVTM and CDR2 ANQGSEA come from the germline V gene. The CDR3 has 14 amino acids. Trimming left V 2 bases short and J 5 bases short, with 13 bases between.

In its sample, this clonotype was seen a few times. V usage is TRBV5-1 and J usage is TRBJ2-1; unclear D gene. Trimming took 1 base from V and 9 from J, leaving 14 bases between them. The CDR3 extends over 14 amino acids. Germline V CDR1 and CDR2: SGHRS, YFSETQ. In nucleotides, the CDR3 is TGCGCCAGCAGCTTGAAAACCCGGACGGGTGAGCAGTTCTTC. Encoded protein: CASSLKTRTGEQFF.

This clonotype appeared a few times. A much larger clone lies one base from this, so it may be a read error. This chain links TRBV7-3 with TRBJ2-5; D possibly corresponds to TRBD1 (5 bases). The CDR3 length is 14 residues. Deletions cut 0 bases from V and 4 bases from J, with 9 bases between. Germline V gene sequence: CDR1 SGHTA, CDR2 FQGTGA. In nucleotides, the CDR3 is TGTGCCAGCAGCTTAACAGGGGTGAGAGAGACCCAGTACTTC. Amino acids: CASSLTGVRETQYF.

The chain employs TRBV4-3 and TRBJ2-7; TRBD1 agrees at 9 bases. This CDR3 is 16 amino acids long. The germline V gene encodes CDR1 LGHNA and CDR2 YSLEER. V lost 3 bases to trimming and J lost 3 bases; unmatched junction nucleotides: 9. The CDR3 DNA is TGCGCCAGCAGCCAGGGCCGGGACAGGGTTAACTACGAGCAGTACTTC. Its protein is CASSQGRDRVNYEQYF.

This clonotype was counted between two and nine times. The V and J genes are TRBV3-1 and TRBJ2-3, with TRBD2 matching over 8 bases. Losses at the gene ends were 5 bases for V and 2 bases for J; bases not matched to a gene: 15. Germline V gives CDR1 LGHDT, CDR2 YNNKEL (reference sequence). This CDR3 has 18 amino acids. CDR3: CASSTRLARGESTDTQYF. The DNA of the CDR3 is TGTGCCAGCAGCACTAGACTAGCGCGAGGGGAATCCACAGATACGCAGTATTTT.

The CDR3 DNA reads as TGTGCCAGCAGTTACTCGAGGACTAGCGGGACTACGCAGTATTTT. Translating gives CASSYSRTSGTTQYF. The V gene is TRBV6-2 or TRBV6-3, the J gene TRBJ2-3, with 12 bases identical to TRBD2. Trimming removed 0 bases from V and 8 bases from J; junction bases left unmatched: 3. CDR1 and CDR2 (germline): MNHEY, SVGEGT. The CDR3 loop spans 15 amino acids.

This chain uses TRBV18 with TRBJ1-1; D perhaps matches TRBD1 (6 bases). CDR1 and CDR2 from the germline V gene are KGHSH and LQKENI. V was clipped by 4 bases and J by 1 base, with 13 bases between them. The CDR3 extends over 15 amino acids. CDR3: CASSQRDTENTEAFF. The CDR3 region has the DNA TGTGCCAGCTCACAACGGGACACGGAGAACACTGAAGCTTTCTTT.

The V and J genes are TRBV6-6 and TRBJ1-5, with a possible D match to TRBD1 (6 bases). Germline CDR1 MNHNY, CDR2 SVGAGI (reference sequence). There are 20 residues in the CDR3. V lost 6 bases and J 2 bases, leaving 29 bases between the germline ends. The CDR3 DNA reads TGTGCCAGCAGCCTAAACTTCAGGGGATGGGAAAGTCGACGCAATCAGCCCCAGCATTTT. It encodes CASSLNFRGWESRRNQPQHF.